The 10 T cell receptor beta chains reported below all come from one sample, sequenced in a study of T-cell reconstitution after alpha-beta-depleted transplantation in children (dated by TCRdb to the mid-2010s). The treatment or condition label for this specimen denotes: allogeneic hematopoietic cell transplantation with graft depleted of TCRalphabeta T cells and CD19 B cells. The library came from PCR. The sequencer was an Illumina HiSeq 2500. To normalize quantification of the TCRbeta repertoire, the TCR libraries were built with molecular barcoding that relied on unique molecular identifiers. The public reads were run again by TCRdb, first through fastp at Q25 and then through MiXCR, and only productive beta chains were kept. Each CDR3 protein appears once, grouped with its most common genes and DNA. The sample profile shows roughly 420,000 distinct CDR3 sequences; roughly 16% of them were found once. The ten largest clones add up to just under 30% of the sample.

Sequenced here: PBMCs, mostly from graft donor cells, sampled 360 days after TCRalphabeta/CD19-depleted stem cell transplant. Receptors originate from a boy under two years old who had a stem cell transplant for Wiskott-Aldrich syndrome, so the T cells may come from the graft donor.

This clonotype was observed at least ten times. The V call is TRBV12-3 or TRBV12-4, the J call TRBJ2-1; TRBD2 aligns across 10 bases. V trimming: 6 bases; J trimming: 6 bases; junction bases outside the gene matches: 8. CDR3 length equals 15 residues. For the CDR3, the DNA is TGTGCCAGCAGCCTAGGGGGGACTAGCGTCAATGAGCAGTTCTTC. This codes for CASSLGGTSVNEQFF.

The chain carries TRBV15 and TRBJ1-5; 10 nucleotides align to TRBD1. Germline-derived CDR1 and CDR2 are LNHNV and YYDKDF (reference sequence). V dropped 1 base and J dropped 2; count of bases not matched to a gene: 2. The CDR3 totals 16 residues. In nucleotides, the CDR3 is TGTGCCACCAGCAGAGGGGGGACAGGGGGCAATCAGCCCCAGCATTTT. Protein sequence: CATSRGGTGGNQPQHF.

The V and J genes are TRBV29-1 and TRBJ2-7; weak D call: TRBD2 (6 bases). Germline values: CDR1 SQVTM, CDR2 ANQGSEA. Deletions cut 3 bases from V and 2 bases from J, with 14 bases between. This CDR3 is built from 14 residues. The CDR3: CSVEGTRGAYEQYF. The CDR3 DNA is TGCAGCGTTGAGGGGACTCGGGGAGCCTACGAGCAGTACTTC.

This clonotype was seen a few times. The DNA for the CDR3 is TGTGCCAGCAGTTTAACCCGGGATTTGATCTATGGCTACACCTTC. Translation: CASSLTRDLIYGYTF. The chain couples TRBV28 to TRBJ1-2; D unresolved. The CDR3 is 15 residues long. Germline CDR1 MDHEN, CDR2 SYDVKM. Trimming left V 2 bases short and J 4 bases short, with 14 bases between.

This clonotype has more than one count but fewer than ten. The rearrangement links TRBV5-1 to TRBJ1-6; 7 bases map to TRBD1. The CDR3 is 15 amino acids. Germline V gene lookup returns CDR1 SGHRS and CDR2 YFSETQ. The J segment lost 7 bases and the V segment lost 0 bases, leaving 4 bases of the junction unmatched. The CDR3 DNA is TGCGCCAGCAGCTTGGTAGGGGGCGGAAATTCACCCCTCCACTTT. This sequence encodes CASSLVGGGNSPLHF.

This chain uses TRBV6-4 with TRBJ2-3; tentative D call: TRBD1 (5 bases). V gave up 5 bases and J gave up 2 bases, with 8 bases separating them. This CDR3 contains 13 residues. The germline gives CDR1 MRHNA, CDR2 SNTAGT. CDR3 in amino acids: CASSPGFTDTQYF. The CDR3 coding sequence is TGTGCCAGCAGTCCAGGGTTCACAGATACGCAGTATTTT.

The gene calls are TRBV7-9 and TRBJ2-7; tentatively, D is TRBD2 (5 bases). V dropped 4 bases and J dropped 6 bases, with 16 bases sitting between them. CDR3 length: 14 residues. Germline lookup yields CDR1 SEHNR and CDR2 FQNEAQ (reference sequence). CDR3 amino acids: CASSSGIEGREQYF. CDR3 in DNA: TGTGCCAGCAGCTCCGGGATAGAAGGTCGCGAGCAGTACTTC. Full variable domain (remainder filled in from reference TRBV7-9 and TRBJ2-7): DTGVSQNPRHKITKRGQNVTFRCDPISEHNRLYWYRQTLGQGPEFLTYFQNEAQLEKSRLLSDRFSAERPKGSFSTLEIQRTEQGDSAMYLCASSSGIEGREQYFGPGTRLTVT.

This clonotype was recorded at least ten times. V gene TRBV7-2 combines with J gene TRBJ2-5; the match to TRBD2 covers 13 bases. Germline V lookup: CDR1 SGHTA, CDR2 FQGNSA. The CDR3 length is 15 residues. V lost 2 bases, J lost 4 bases, and 1 base stayed unmatched. The CDR3 nucleotides read TGTGCCAGCAGCTTAAGGACTAGCGGGGGAGAGACCCAGTACTTC. Translated, it gives CASSLRTSGGETQYF.

This clonotype was detected only a few times. The gene calls are TRBV28 and TRBJ2-4; TRBD2 might be the D (6 bases). Trimming took 2 bases from V and 0 from J, leaving 17 bases between them. Germline CDR1 and CDR2: MDHEN and SYDVKM. The CDR3 is 18 amino acids. The CDR3 here is CASSLRGVKRLAKNIQYF. Here the CDR3 DNA reads TGTGCCAGCAGTTTACGCGGGGTGAAACGACTAGCCAAAAACATTCAGTACTTC.

This clonotype was seen more than once but under ten times. The CDR3 nucleotides are TGTGCCAGCAGCTTAAGCGGGAGGGCCTTAGATACGCAGTATTTT. Protein: CASSLSGRALDTQYF. J is TRBJ2-3 and V is TRBV7-2; 10 positions match TRBD2. The CDR3 spans 15 residues. V lost 2 bases, J lost 5 bases, and 4 bases stayed unmatched. Germline V lookup: CDR1 SGHTA, CDR2 FQGNSA.